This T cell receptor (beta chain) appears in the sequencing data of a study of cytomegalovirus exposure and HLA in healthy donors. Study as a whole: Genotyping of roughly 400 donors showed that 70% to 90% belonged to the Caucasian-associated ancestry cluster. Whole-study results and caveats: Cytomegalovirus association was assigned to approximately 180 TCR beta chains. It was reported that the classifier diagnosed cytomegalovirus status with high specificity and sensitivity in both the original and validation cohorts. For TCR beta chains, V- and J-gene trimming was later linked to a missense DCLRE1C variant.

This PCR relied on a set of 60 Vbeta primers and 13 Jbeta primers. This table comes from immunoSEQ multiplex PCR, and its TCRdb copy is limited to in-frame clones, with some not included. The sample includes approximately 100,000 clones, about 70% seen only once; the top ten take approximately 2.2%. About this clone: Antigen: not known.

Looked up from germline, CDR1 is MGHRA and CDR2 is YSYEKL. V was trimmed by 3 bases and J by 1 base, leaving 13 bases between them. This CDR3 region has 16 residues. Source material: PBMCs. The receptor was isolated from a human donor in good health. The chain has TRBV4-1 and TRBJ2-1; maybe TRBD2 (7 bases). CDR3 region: CASSHGRGPSYNEQFF. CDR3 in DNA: TGCGCCAGCAGCCACGGGCGGGGGCCTTCCTACAATGAGCAGTTCTTC.